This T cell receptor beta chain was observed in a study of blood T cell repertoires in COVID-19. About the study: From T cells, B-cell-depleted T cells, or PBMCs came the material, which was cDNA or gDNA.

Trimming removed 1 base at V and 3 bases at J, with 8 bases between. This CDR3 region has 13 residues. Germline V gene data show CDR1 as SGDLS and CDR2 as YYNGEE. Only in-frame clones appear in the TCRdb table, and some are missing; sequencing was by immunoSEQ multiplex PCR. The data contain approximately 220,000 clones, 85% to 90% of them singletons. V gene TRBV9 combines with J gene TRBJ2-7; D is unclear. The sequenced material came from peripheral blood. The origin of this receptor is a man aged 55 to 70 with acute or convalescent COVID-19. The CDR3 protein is CASSVSSFYEQYF. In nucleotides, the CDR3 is TGTGCCAGCAGCGTATCGTCGTTCTACGAGCAGTACTTC.